A single sample is the source of the 14 T cell receptor beta chains below, sequenced in a study of shared clonotypes between healthy human individuals. In the naive CD8 group, cells lacked CD45RO and were positively selected for CCR7, so terminally differentiated effector memory CD45RA+ cells were left out. Some clones are missing from TCRdb's copy, which holds only in-frame ones; the method was immunoSEQ multiplex PCR. Of some 2,100,000 clones listed, about 92% are singletons. Input material: naive CD8+ T cells from PBMCs. These receptors all come from a man aged 18 to 29 in good health. Some clones in this sample may be carry-over from other donors' samples.

This chain joins TRBV5-4 and TRBJ2-5; the D gene could be TRBD1 or TRBD2 (5 bases each). The germline V and J ends were trimmed by 2 bases and 0 bases, with 8 bases remaining between them. The germline gives CDR1 SGHNT, CDR2 YYREEE (reference sequence). The CDR3 runs 14 residues. The CDR3 spells CASSFRDHQETQYF. The CDR3 bases are TGTGCCAGCAGCTTCCGGGACCACCAAGAGACCCAGTACTTC.

J is TRBJ2-7 and V is TRBV15; 7 nucleotides line up with TRBD2. Germline V gene data show CDR1 as LNHNV and CDR2 as YYDKDF (reference sequence). The CDR3 has 15 amino acids. The trim removed 3 bases at V and 3 bases at J, leaving 8 bases unmatched. In DNA form, the CDR3 reads TGTGCCACCAGCAGCTCCCGGGGCGGGAGCTACGAGCAGTACTTC. It codes for CATSSSRGGSYEQYF.

The V and J genes are TRBV27 and TRBJ2-7; a weak D match, TRBD2 (6 bases). CDR3 length equals 12 residues. The V end was cut by 6 bases, the J end by 4 bases, with 10 bases between. CDR1 MNHEY and CDR2 SMNVEV come from the germline V gene (reference sequence). The CDR3 region is CASRGDLYEQYF. CDR3 DNA: TGTGCCAGCAGGGGGGACTTGTACGAGCAGTACTTC.

V is TRBV7-2 and J is TRBJ1-1, with TRBD1 matching 9 bases. Germline V gene sequence: CDR1 SGHTA, CDR2 FQGNSA. The CDR3 sequence is 16 residues long. Losses at the gene ends were 1 base for V and 4 bases for J; bases not matched to a gene: 7. The CDR3 region has the DNA TGTGCCAGCAGCTTAGACAGGGGGCTCAATTCCACTGAAGCTTTCTTT. It yields the protein CASSLDRGLNSTEAFF.

The V and J genes are TRBV9 and TRBJ2-1; 8 positions agree with TRBD2. J gave up 7 bases and V 2 bases, and 8 bases lay outside the gene matches. The CDR3 has 15 amino acids. Germline CDR1 and CDR2: SGDLS and YYNGEE. CDR3 in DNA: TGTGCCAGCAGCGTTAGCGGGGAGAGGTTTAATGAGCAGTTCTTC. Protein sequence: CASSVSGERFNEQFF.

This sequence joins TRBV11-2 and TRBJ2-3; D is unclear. This CDR3 comprises 13 residues. Germline lookup yields CDR1 SGHAT and CDR2 FQNNGV. The germline V and J ends were trimmed by 5 bases and 1 base, with 7 bases remaining between them. The chain's CDR3 is CASSRGRTDTQYF. In DNA form, the CDR3 reads TGTGCCAGCAGCCGTGGGCGCACAGATACGCAGTATTTT.

The gene calls are TRBV7-9 and TRBJ1-3, with D perhaps matching TRBD1 (5 bases). The CDR3 extends over 17 amino acids. Trimming removed 3 bases from V and 3 bases from J, with 18 bases in between. Germline V gene sequence: CDR1 SEHNR, CDR2 FQNEAQ (reference sequence). This CDR3 is CASSLSLGAVGGNTIYF. The CDR3 DNA reads TGTGCCAGCAGCTTGAGTCTAGGGGCCGTCGGTGGAAACACCATATATTTT.

V gene TRBV19 combines with J gene TRBJ2-7; the match to TRBD1 covers 8 bases. The J segment lost 6 bases and the V segment lost 7 bases, leaving 8 bases of the junction unmatched. The CDR3 runs 13 residues. The germline CDR1 and CDR2 sequences are LNHDA and SQIVND (reference sequence). The CDR3 DNA follows: TGTGCCAGTAATCAGGGGGCCTTCGGCGAGCAGTACTTC. It yields the protein CASNQGAFGEQYF.

As concerns this clone: Other DNA sequences from this sample encode an identical CDR3 as well. This rearrangement joins TRBV11-2 to TRBJ2-7; D is undetermined. CDR1 and CDR2 (germline): SGHAT, FQNNGV. The CDR3 runs 11 residues. Trimming cost V 5 bases and J 4 bases, with 6 bases left between them. The CDR3 nucleotides are TGTGCCAGCAGCCCCGGATACGAGCAGTACTTC. Residues: CASSPGYEQYF.

The chain couples TRBV23-1 to TRBJ1-4; D uncertain. TRBV23-1 is assigned to the ORF class and has an uncertain function. Deletions cut 6 bases from V and 0 bases from J, with 11 bases between. The CDR3 is 15 amino acids. The chain's CDR3 is CASRRNFTTNEKLFF. CDR3 DNA sequence: TGCGCCAGCAGGCGGAATTTTACAACTAATGAAAAACTGTTTTTT.

Here the CDR3 DNA reads TGCGCCAGCAGCCTTGGACAGGGGGCGATTCTGGAAGGCTACACCTTC. Amino acid sequence: CASSLGQGAILEGYTF. The chain is built from TRBV5-1 and TRBJ1-2, with 11 bases matching TRBD1. Germline V gives CDR1 SGHRS, CDR2 YFSETQ. Germline trimming cut 4 bases from V and 8 bases from J; bases unmatched to any gene: 13. CDR3 length: 16 residues.

Points on this clone: Other DNA sequences in this sample translate to the same CDR3. V and J are TRBV7-9 and TRBJ2-3; weak D call: TRBD2 (5 bases). Trimming removed 5 bases from V and 6 bases from J, with 9 bases in between. This CDR3 comprises 12 residues. The germline V gene has CDR1 SEHNR and CDR2 FQNEAQ (reference sequence). The CDR3 sequence: CASSHRGDTQYF. The CDR3 DNA reads as TGTGCCAGCAGCCACAGAGGGGATACGCAGTATTTT. The entire variable domain, with the rest obtained from reference TRBV7-9 and TRBJ2-3, is as follows: DTGVSQNPRHKITKRGQNVTFRCDPISEHNRLYWYRQTLGQGPEFLTYFQNEAQLEKSRLLSDRFSAERPKGSFSTLEIQRTEQGDSAMYLCASSHRGDTQYFGPGTRLTVL.

About this clone: Other DNA sequences in this specimen translate into the identical CDR3. The chain's CDR3 is CASSAGVNEKLFF. Here the CDR3 DNA reads TGTGCCAGCAGCGCAGGGGTGAATGAAAAACTGTTTTTT. The V and J genes are TRBV9 and TRBJ1-4, with D perhaps matching TRBD1 (6 bases). V lost 3 bases and J 5 bases, leaving 8 bases between the germline ends. The CDR3 extends over 13 amino acids. From germline, CDR1 is SGDLS and CDR2 YYNGEE.

The chain is built from TRBV13 and TRBJ2-7; 7 bases match TRBD1. Per the germline V gene, CDR1 is PRHDT and CDR2 is FYEKMQ (reference sequence). The ends lost 5 bases at V and 4 bases at J; junction bases unmatched: 11. This CDR3 comprises 15 residues. CDR3 sequence reads: CASSPRQGVLYEQYF. CDR3 nucleotide sequence: TGTGCCAGCAGCCCAAGACAGGGAGTTTTGTACGAGCAGTACTTC.